The TCR beta chain described here comes from a study of Graves' ophthalmopathy and Graves' hyperthyroidism. Disease in donors with ophthalmopathy had moderate-to-severe activity, CAS ≥3, NOSPECS ≥4 and under 3 months' duration. Amplification of the TCR beta CDR3 regions used RNA transcripts (as template). In the first round, RT-PCR was carried out with HTBI primers, and a multiplex PCR formed the second round. TCRdb used MiXCR to reprocess the multiplex PCR reads, holding one entry per CDR3 protein. The table records over 200,000 distinct CDR3 sequences, roughly 27% of them present only once. Overall study findings and caveats: Blood contained most expanded thyroid clonotypes exceeding 0.001 frequency. A model built from 13 signatures distinguished ophthalmopathy from stable hyperthyroidism with roughly 85% sensitivity and approximately 80% specificity.

This clonotype has at least ten counts. Its antigen remains unknown. Trimming took 8 bases from V and 4 from J, leaving 5 bases between them. Germline V gene lookup returns CDR1 MNHNS and CDR2 SASEGT. The CDR3 totals 10 residues. The sequence came from a middle-aged man with Graves' ophthalmopathy. This rearrangement joins TRBV6-1 to TRBJ1-1; D uncertain. The sequenced material came from peripheral blood. The chain's CDR3 is CASSLTEAFF. The DNA of the CDR3 is TGTGCCAGCTCCCTCACTGAAGCTTTCTTT.